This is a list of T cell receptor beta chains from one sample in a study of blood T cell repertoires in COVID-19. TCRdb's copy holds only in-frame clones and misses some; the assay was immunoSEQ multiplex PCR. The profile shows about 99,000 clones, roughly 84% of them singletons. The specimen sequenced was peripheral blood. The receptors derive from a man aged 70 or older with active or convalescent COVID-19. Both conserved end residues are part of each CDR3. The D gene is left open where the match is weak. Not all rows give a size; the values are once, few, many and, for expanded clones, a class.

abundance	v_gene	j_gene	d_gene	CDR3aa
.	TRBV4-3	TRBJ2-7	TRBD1	CASSQDWGQGTGGSEQYF
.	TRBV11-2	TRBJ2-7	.	CASSQKGYEQYF
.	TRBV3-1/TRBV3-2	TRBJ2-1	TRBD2	CASSPKGTRASYNEQFF
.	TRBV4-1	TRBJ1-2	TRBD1	CASSQEGTDLDGYTF
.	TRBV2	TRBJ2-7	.	CASSRNRDTYEQYF
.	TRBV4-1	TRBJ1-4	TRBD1	CASSLGTDHSNEKLFF
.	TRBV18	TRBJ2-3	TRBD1	CASSPGTGGPDTQYF
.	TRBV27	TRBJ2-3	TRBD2	CASGRGGADTQYF
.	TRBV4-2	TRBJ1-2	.	CASSQVDGAMTGAYGYTF
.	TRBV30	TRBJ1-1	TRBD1	CAWSVRGYIENTEAFF
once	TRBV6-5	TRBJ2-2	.	CASSYSWRGGGELFF
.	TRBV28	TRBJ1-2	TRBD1	CASSPPGQGAWYGYTF
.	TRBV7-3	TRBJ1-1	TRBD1	CASSSTGGGEAFF
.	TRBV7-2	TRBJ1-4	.	CASSLGGYNEKLFF
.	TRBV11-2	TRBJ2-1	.	CASSLIWGGHQKVYNEQFF
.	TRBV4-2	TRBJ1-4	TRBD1	CASNSGQGAGKLFF
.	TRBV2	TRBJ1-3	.	CASRVTGLGNTIYF
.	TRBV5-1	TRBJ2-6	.	CASSPGGGANVLTF
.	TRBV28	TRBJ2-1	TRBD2	CASSSSGGALNEQFF